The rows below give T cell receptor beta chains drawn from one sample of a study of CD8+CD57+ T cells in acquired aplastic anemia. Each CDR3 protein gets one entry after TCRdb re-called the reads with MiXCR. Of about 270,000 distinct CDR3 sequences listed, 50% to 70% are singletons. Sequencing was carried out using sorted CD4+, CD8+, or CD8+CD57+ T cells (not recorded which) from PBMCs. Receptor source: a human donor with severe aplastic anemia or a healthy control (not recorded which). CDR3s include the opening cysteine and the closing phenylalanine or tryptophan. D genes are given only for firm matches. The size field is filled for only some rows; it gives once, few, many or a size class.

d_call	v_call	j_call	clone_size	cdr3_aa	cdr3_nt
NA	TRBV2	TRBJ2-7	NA	CASSPERYEQYF	TGTGCCAGCTCCCCTGAGAGGTACGAGCAGTACTTC
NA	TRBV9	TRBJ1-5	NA	CASSVDTGGGQPQHF	TGTGCCAGCAGCGTAGATACGGGGGGCGGTCAGCCCCAGCATTTT
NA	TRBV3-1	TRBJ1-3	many	CASSLGPISGNTIYF	TGTGCCAGCAGCCTCGGACCGATCTCTGGAAACACCATATATTTT
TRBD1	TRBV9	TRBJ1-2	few	CASSAIPGQGHGYTF	TGTGCCAGCAGCGCCATTCCGGGACAGGGCCATGGCTACACCTTT
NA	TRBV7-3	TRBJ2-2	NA	CASSLIQGTGELFF	TGTGCCAGCAGCCTCATCCAGGGTACGGGGGAGCTGTTTTTT
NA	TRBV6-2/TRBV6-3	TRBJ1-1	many	CASSYPTGASNTEAFF	TGTGCCAGCAGTTACCCAACGGGGGCATCGAACACTGAAGCTTTCTTT
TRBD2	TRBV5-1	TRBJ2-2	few	CASKTSGVGELFF	TGCGCCAGCAAGACTAGCGGGGTCGGGGAGCTGTTTTTT
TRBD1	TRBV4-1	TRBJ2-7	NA	CASSQGIQGNEQYF	TGCGCCAGCAGCCAAGGCATACAGGGGAACGAGCAGTACTTC
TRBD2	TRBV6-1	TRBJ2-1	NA	CASSYLAGAYNEQFF	TGTGCCAGCAGTTACCTAGCGGGGGCGTACAATGAGCAGTTCTTC
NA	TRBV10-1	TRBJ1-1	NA	CASSLRRGIGVNTEAFF	TGCGCCAGCAGTTTGCGAAGGGGGATAGGGGTGAACACTGAAGCTTTCTTT
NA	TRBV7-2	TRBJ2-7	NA	CASSLEVRAYEQYF	TGTGCCAGCAGCTTAGAAGTCAGGGCCTACGAGCAGTACTTC
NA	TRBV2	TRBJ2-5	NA	CASSAVRETQYF	TGTGCCAGCAGTGCGGTCCGAGAGACCCAGTACTTC
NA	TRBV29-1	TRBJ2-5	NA	CSVWDLQETQYF	TGCAGCGTTTGGGACTTGCAAGAGACCCAGTACTTC
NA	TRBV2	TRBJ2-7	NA	CASSEITEQYF	TGTGCCAGCAGTGAAATTACCGAGCAGTACTTC
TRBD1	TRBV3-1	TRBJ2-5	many	CASSPEIDRGTETQYF	TGTGCCAGCAGCCCCGAAATTGACAGGGGGACAGAGACCCAGTACTTC
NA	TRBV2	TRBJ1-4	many	CAGGTGSPTNEKLFF	TGTGCCGGAGGGACGGGGAGCCCAACTAATGAAAAACTGTTTTTT
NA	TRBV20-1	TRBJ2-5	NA	CSAPSRGNEETQYF	TGCAGTGCACCGAGTCGGGGGAATGAGGAGACCCAGTACTTC
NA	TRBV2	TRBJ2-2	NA	CASSGGTGELFF	TGTGCCAGCAGTGGTGGAACCGGGGAGCTGTTTTTT
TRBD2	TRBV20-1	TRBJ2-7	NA	CSATRALAGGPREQYF	TGCAGTGCTACCAGGGCTCTAGCGGGAGGGCCTAGAGAGCAGTACTTC
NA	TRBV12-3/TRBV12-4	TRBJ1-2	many	CASSILVGSTNYGYTF	NA
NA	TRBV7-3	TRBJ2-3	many	CASSPSSTDTQYF	TGTGCCAGCAGCCCCTCTAGCACAGATACGCAGTATTTT
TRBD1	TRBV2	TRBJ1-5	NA	CASSEGQGKDRPQHF	TGTGCCAGCAGTGAAGGACAGGGGAAGGATCGGCCCCAGCATTTT
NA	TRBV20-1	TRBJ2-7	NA	CSASNSGTQKYEQYF	TGCAGTGCTTCAAATAGCGGAACACAGAAGTACGAGCAGTACTTC
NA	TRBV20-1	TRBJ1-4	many	CSARGGGGSEKLFF	TGCAGTGCTAGAGGTGGGGGAGGGAGTGAAAAACTGTTTTTT
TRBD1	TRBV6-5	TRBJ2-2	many	CASSRGQGKSTGELFF	TGTGCCAGCAGCCGTGGACAGGGCAAGAGCACCGGGGAGCTGTTTTTT
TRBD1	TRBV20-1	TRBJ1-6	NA	CSARAGGSPLHF	TGCAGTGCTAGGGCAGGGGGTTCACCCCTCCACTTT
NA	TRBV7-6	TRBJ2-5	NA	CASSLTRVTQYF	TGTGCCAGCAGCCTGACTCGAGTGACCCAGTACTTC
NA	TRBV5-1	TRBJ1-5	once	CASSPAGLQNQPQHF	TGCGCCAGCAGCCCCGCGGGGTTGCAAAATCAGCCCCAGCATTTT
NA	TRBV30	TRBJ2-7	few	CAWSDAPGAPYEQYF	TGTGCCTGGAGTGATGCCCCAGGGGCCCCCTACGAGCAGTACTTC
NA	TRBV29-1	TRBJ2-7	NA	CSVEVGGTYDEQYF	TGCAGCGTTGAAGTTGGGGGCACTTACGACGAGCAGTACTTC
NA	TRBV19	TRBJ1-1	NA	CASSELGSTEAFF	TGTGCCAGTAGTGAGCTCGGGTCCACTGAAGCTTTCTTT
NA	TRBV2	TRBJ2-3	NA	CASRRTQGGGGTQYF	TGTGCCAGCAGAAGGACACAGGGAGGGGGGGGTACGCAGTATTTT
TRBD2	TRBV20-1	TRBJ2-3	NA	CSATRPGLDSDTQYF	TGCAGTGCTACACGGCCGGGACTAGACTCAGATACGCAGTATTTT
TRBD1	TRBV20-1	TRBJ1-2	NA	CSAIPPGQGLGYTF	TGCAGTGCTATCCCACCGGGACAGGGGCTTGGCTACACCTTC
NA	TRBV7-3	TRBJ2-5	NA	CAGSLGTVQETQYF	TGTGCCGGCAGCCTCGGGACGGTCCAAGAGACCCAGTACTTC